This T cell receptor beta chain was documented in a study of T cells in Graves' hyperthyroidism and ophthalmopathy. Each patient was aged 18 to 65 and had newly diagnosed hyperthyroidism of under 2 months' duration. Template material for amplifying TCR beta CDR3 regions consisted of RNA transcripts. Researchers ran a first-round RT-PCR on the TCR CDR3 using the HTBI primer set. Each CDR3 protein is one row after TCRdb ran MiXCR on the multiplex PCR reads. The top ten hold 8.2% of the sample, which has hundreds of thousands of distinct CDR3 sequences, just over 45% seen once. V was shortened by 4 bases and J by 4 bases, with 17 bases between the two germline ends. The CDR3 has 14 amino acids. Germline assignment: CDR1 SQVTM and CDR2 ANQGSEA.

The J gene is TRBJ2-7, the V gene TRBV29-1; D may match TRBD1 or TRBD2 (5 bases each). Material: peripheral blood or thyroid tissue (not recorded which). This clonotype was obtained from a woman younger than 35 with Graves' hyperthyroidism. The CDR3 DNA reads as TGCAGCGTTGTCCTGGGACCTGGGCCTTACGAGCAGTACTTC. It specifies CSVVLGPGPYEQYF.